This entry features one T cell receptor (beta chain) sequence. Its antigen is not identified. The germline V and J ends were trimmed by 7 bases and 0 bases, with 30 bases remaining between them. Germline V CDR1 and CDR2: MNHGY, SAAAGT. The CDR3 loop spans 20 amino acids. Produced via immunoSEQ multiplex PCR; TCRdb's table is partial and in-frame only. The sample lists about 140,000 clones; about 90% were seen once. The sample belongs to a study of CD4+ T cells in melanoma. Findings and caveats of the study: A reported correlation linked neoantigen-specific CD4+ T cells to CD8+, macrophage and B cell function. In melanoma, neoantigen-specific CD4+ T cells reportedly differed in differentiation state.

The receptor comes from a human donor with melanoma. This chain uses TRBV6-8 with TRBJ2-5; D is possibly TRBD1 (6 bases). The CDR3 reads CASTNTGSRGITHHQETQYF. The CDR3 DNA follows: TGTGCCAGCACCAACACAGGGAGCAGGGGCATTACCCATCACCAAGAGACCCAGTACTTC.